The sequence of this T cell receptor (beta chain) was determined in a study of naive and memory T cell subsets. Germline values: CDR1 MRHNA, CDR2 SNTAGT. The V gene lost 11 bases and the J gene lost 2 bases, with 18 bases spanning the gap. The CDR3 is 14 amino acids. Four PCR rounds used nested alpha and beta constant region primers plus the SP2 primer. TCRdb independently ran MiXCR on the 5' RACE reads; one entry per CDR3 protein. Of approximately 52,000 distinct CDR3 sequences listed, approximately 4.5% are singletons. The table lists this clonotype with many counts. An oligonucleotide containing a UMI was ligated to the 3' end of TCR cDNA.

The receptor was derived from a female donor in good health. This chain joins TRBV6-4 and TRBJ2-5; possibly TRBD2 for D (6 bases). DNA for the CDR3: TGTGCCGGGGACTGCCGGGTACTTCAAGAGACCCAGTACTTC. It yields the protein CAGDCRVLQETQYF.